Each of the 24 T cell receptor beta chains below was sequenced from the same sample in a study of shared clonotypes between healthy human individuals. Generated by immunoSEQ multiplex PCR, the TCRdb table keeps only in-frame clones and is missing some. Of 2 million to 3 million clones in the sample, 90% to 95% were seen once. The sample consisted of naive CD4+ T cells from PBMCs. Subset defined: CD45RA+ positively selected. The receptors originated from a man younger than 30 in good health. Some clones in this sample may be carry-over from other donors' samples.

About this clone itself: Other nucleotide sequences in the sample specify the same CDR3. J is TRBJ2-3 and V is TRBV28, with no clear D. Germline lookup yields CDR1 MDHEN and CDR2 SYDVKM. There are 13 residues in the CDR3. With 5 bases removed from V and 2 bases from J, the gap between germline ends came to 8 bases. CDR3 DNA: TGTGCCAGCAGTCCCCCTCCCACAGATACGCAGTATTTT. This sequence encodes CASSPPPTDTQYF. Using reference TRBV28 and TRBJ2-3 for the parts outside the CDR3, the full variable domain is DVKVTQSSRYLVKRTGEKVFLECVQDMDHENMFWYRQDPGLGLRLIYFSYDVKMKEKGDIPEGYSVSREKKERFSLILESASTNQTSMYLCASSPPPTDTQYFGPGTRLTVL.

With regard to this clone: Other DNA sequences of this sample code for an identical CDR3. This chain uses TRBV28 with TRBJ1-1, with D unclear. Germline V gene sequence: CDR1 MDHEN, CDR2 SYDVKM. Trimming shortened V by 2 bases and J by 5 bases, and 9 bases separated the two germline ends. The CDR3 has 13 amino acids. CDR3 DNA: TGTGCCAGCAGTTTACGGGTAGGGACTGAAGCTTTCTTT. Amino acid sequence: CASSLRVGTEAFF.

This CDR3 reads CASSSPPVIKLEQFF. CDR3 in DNA: TGTGCCAGCAGCTCCCCCCCTGTTATAAAGCTTGAGCAGTTCTTC. The chain employs TRBV28 and TRBJ2-1; D call uncertain. CDR3 length: 15 amino acids. Germline CDR1 is MDHEN and CDR2 is SYDVKM. V was trimmed by 6 bases and J by 9 bases, leaving 21 bases between them.

About this clone: Other nucleotide sequences in the sample specify the same CDR3. This chain links TRBV28 with TRBJ1-4, with 9 nucleotides matching TRBD1. This CDR3 has 15 amino acids. Germline CDR1 is MDHEN and CDR2 is SYDVKM. V dropped 1 base and J dropped 5; count of bases not matched to a gene: 2. CDR3 sequence: CASSLSGQGNEKLFF. CDR3 DNA sequence: TGTGCCAGCAGTTTATCGGGACAGGGAAATGAAAAACTGTTTTTT.

This rearrangement joins TRBV28 to TRBJ1-2, with D maybe TRBD1 (6 bases). CDR3 length: 13 amino acids. Between the trimmed V and J ends, which lost 8 bases and 3 bases, there was a span of 13 bases. The V gene's germline CDR1 is MDHEN and CDR2 SYDVKM. DNA for the CDR3: TGTGCCAGCGGGGGCCCGTCGTACTATGGCTACACCTTC. This translates into CASGGPSYYGYTF.

This rearrangement joins TRBV7-2 to TRBJ2-5; the D gene is possibly TRBD1 (6 bases). Germline CDR1 SGHTA, CDR2 FQGNSA. V gave up 4 bases and J gave up 6 bases, with 24 bases separating them. The CDR3 totals 17 residues. CDR3 bases: TGTGCCAGCAGCTCGACGAAGGGCAGGGGCGCACCCCAGACCCAGTACTTC. Its translation is CASSSTKGRGAPQTQYF.

The chain combines TRBV29-1 with TRBJ1-4, with TRBD1 identical over 7 bases. J gave up 5 bases and V 7 bases, and 10 bases lay outside the gene matches. This CDR3 has 14 residues. The V gene's germline CDR1 is SQVTM and CDR2 ANQGSEA. CDR3 loop: CSAIEGTVNEKLFF. CDR3 DNA: TGCAGCGCTATAGAAGGGACAGTCAATGAAAAACTGTTTTTT.

The V call is TRBV4-1, the J call TRBJ2-3; perhaps TRBD2 as D (8 bases). Germline loops: CDR1 MGHRA, CDR2 YSYEKL. This CDR3 contains 16 residues. The V end was cut by 4 bases, the J end by 2 bases, with 16 bases between. CDR3 bases: TGCGCCAGCAGCCCGGGGGGGGACAGACCCACAGATACGCAGTATTTT. Residues: CASSPGGDRPTDTQYF.

This chain connects TRBV6-5 to TRBJ1-1, with D unresolved. This CDR3 is 11 amino acids long. From germline, CDR1 is MNHEY and CDR2 SVGAGI. Trimming cost V 8 bases and J 1 base, with 5 bases left between them. The CDR3 spells CASHRNTEAFF. CDR3 coding DNA: TGTGCCAGCCACCGGAACACTGAAGCTTTCTTT.

V usage is TRBV25-1 and J usage is TRBJ1-6, with 8 bases fitting TRBD1. The ends lost 9 bases at V and 8 bases at J; junction bases unmatched: 6. The length of the CDR3 is 13 residues. Germline V lookup: CDR1 MGHDK, CDR2 SYGVNS. In DNA, the CDR3 is TGTGCCAGTACACAGGGGGAAGATTCACCCCTCCACTTT. Its protein product is CASTQGEDSPLHF.

This clone was recorded only once. The chain employs TRBV7-2 and TRBJ1-5; D is possibly TRBD1 (6 bases). V lost 2 bases and J lost 3, with 14 bases in between. The germline V gene encodes CDR1 SGHTA and CDR2 FQGNSA. The CDR3 is made up of 16 amino acids. CDR3 in amino acids: CASSLLPGANNQPQHF. CDR3 bases: TGTGCCAGCAGCTTATTACCAGGGGCCAACAATCAGCCCCAGCATTTT.

This clone appeared a single time. In the same sample, other DNA sequences code for this CDR3. The chain is built from TRBV30 and TRBJ2-7; 9 bases align to TRBD2. V shed 1 base and J 5 bases; nucleotides not matched to a gene: 6. CDR3 length: 14 residues. Germline V gives CDR1 GTSNPN, CDR2 SVGIG (reference sequence). CDR3: CAWSGGTSRNEQYF. Written as DNA, the CDR3 is TGTGCCTGGAGTGGAGGGACTAGCAGAAACGAGCAGTACTTC.

The chain has TRBV28 and TRBJ1-4; 7 nucleotides line up with TRBD1. V lost 2 bases, J lost 11 bases, and 14 bases stayed unmatched. The CDR3 is 16 residues long. Germline loops: CDR1 MDHEN, CDR2 SYDVKM. The CDR3: CASSLSLRQGPWKLFF. As DNA, the CDR3 is TGTGCCAGCAGTTTAAGCTTGAGACAGGGACCTTGGAAACTGTTTTTT.

Concerning this clone itself: Relative to the germline gene, one junction end is altered; a read error may explain this. The rearrangement joins TRBV7-3 to TRBJ1-1, with 7 nucleotides matching TRBD1. Germline CDR1 is SGHTA and CDR2 is FQGTGA. This CDR3 has 14 amino acids. CDR3 in DNA: TGTGCCAGCAGATTAACAGGGGCCAACACTGAAGCTTTCTTT. It encodes CASRLTGANTEAFF.

As for this clone: Other DNA variants within this sample encode the same CDR3. This chain connects TRBV7-9 to TRBJ2-5; the D call may be TRBD1 or TRBD2 (5 bases each). CDR3 length: 13 residues. Germline CDR1 is SEHNR and CDR2 is FQNEAQ (reference sequence). Deletions cut 1 base from V and 5 bases from J, with 8 bases between. The CDR3 coding sequence is TGTGCCAGCAGCTTAGTGGGGGTTGAGACCCAGTACTTC. Encoded protein: CASSLVGVETQYF.

This clone has a single count. This chain joins TRBV6-6 and TRBJ1-5; no clear D gene. Germline assignment: CDR1 MNHNY and CDR2 SVGAGI (reference sequence). The CDR3 runs 15 residues. V was pared by 8 bases and J by 4 bases, with 18 bases between. DNA for the CDR3: TGTGCCAGCGCCCCCGGCCGACTTAATAATCAGCCCCAGCATTTT. Residues: CASAPGRLNNQPQHF.

This chain joins TRBV5-4 and TRBJ1-3, with TRBD1 as a possible D gene (6 bases). V shed 5 bases and J shed 0 bases, with 9 bases lying between them. This CDR3 is 14 amino acids long. CDR1 and CDR2 (germline): SGHNT, YYREEE (reference sequence). CDR3 DNA: TGTGCCAGCAGTACAGGGATCTCTGGAAACACCATATATTTT. Translated: CASSTGISGNTIYF.

A remark on this clone: The same CDR3 arises from other DNA sequences in this sample as well. This chain links TRBV28 with TRBJ1-5; D gene uncertain. The CDR3 has 13 amino acids. CDR1 is MDHEN, CDR2 SYDVKM, per germline. The ends were cut back, 6 bases at V and 6 bases at J, with 12 bases in the middle. CDR3 amino acids: CASSPPRGQPQHF. The CDR3, as DNA: TGTGCCAGCAGCCCTCCCCGTGGTCAGCCCCAGCATTTT.

The chain uses TRBV11-2 and TRBJ2-1; possibly TRBD1 for D (6 bases). The CDR3 loop spans 13 amino acids. The V gene lost 5 bases and the J gene lost 5 bases, with 10 bases spanning the gap. CDR1 is SGHAT, CDR2 FQNNGV, per germline. The CDR3 DNA reads TGTGCCAGCAGCCCGGACAGTAACAATGAGCAGTTCTTC. Its translation is CASSPDSNNEQFF. The full variable domain, with the rest looked up from reference TRBV11-2 and TRBJ2-1, is EAGVAQSPRYKIIEKRQSVAFWCNPISGHATLYWYQQILGQGPKLLIQFQNNGVVDDSQLPKDRFSAERLKGVDSTLKIQPAKLEDSAVYLCASSPDSNNEQFFGPGTRLTVL.

The chain uses TRBV28 and TRBJ1-5; D is perhaps TRBD1 (5 bases). The CDR3 length is 16 residues. The germline CDR1 and CDR2 sequences are MDHEN and SYDVKM. The V end lost 7 bases, the J end lost 2 bases, and 18 bases lay between the germline ends. This chain's CDR3 is CASNDPVGGGNQPQHF. The CDR3 nucleotides are TGTGCCAGCAATGACCCGGTGGGAGGGGGCAATCAGCCCCAGCATTTT.

The genes are TRBV18 and TRBJ2-7; 7 bases line up with TRBD1. Trimming cost V 3 bases and J 3 bases; bases outside gene matches: 8. The CDR3 sequence is 15 residues long. Germline CDR1 reads KGHSH; CDR2 reads LQKENI. The CDR3: CASSPTGQQNYEQYF. CDR3 sequence (DNA): TGTGCCAGCTCACCTACGGGACAGCAGAACTACGAGCAGTACTTC.

This clone was picked up one time. V usage is TRBV4-1 and J usage is TRBJ2-2, with D uncertain. Trimming took off 2 bases at V and 6 bases at J, with 10 bases between the two ends. The CDR3 has 14 residues. In germline, CDR1 is MGHRA, CDR2 YSYEKL. The CDR3 sequence: CASSQSQDAGELFF. The CDR3 DNA reads TGCGCCAGCAGCCAATCCCAGGACGCCGGGGAGCTGTTTTTT.

The J gene is TRBJ1-1, the V gene TRBV11-3; TRBD1 aligns across 8 bases. Germline CDR1 is SGHNT and CDR2 is YENEEA. The V segment lost 5 bases and the J segment 2 bases; nucleotides outside the gene matches: 4. This CDR3 spans 14 amino acids. CDR3 sequence reads: CASSLQGENTEAFF. The DNA for the CDR3 is TGTGCCAGCAGCCTACAGGGGGAAAACACTGAAGCTTTCTTT.

The gene calls are TRBV28 and TRBJ1-5; D ambiguous. V was pared by 7 bases and J by 11 bases, with 15 bases between. CDR3 length: 12 residues. Germline assignment: CDR1 MDHEN and CDR2 SYDVKM. This chain's CDR3 is CASNTFPGTQHF. In nucleotides, the CDR3 is TGTGCCAGCAACACCTTTCCGGGAACCCAGCATTTT.